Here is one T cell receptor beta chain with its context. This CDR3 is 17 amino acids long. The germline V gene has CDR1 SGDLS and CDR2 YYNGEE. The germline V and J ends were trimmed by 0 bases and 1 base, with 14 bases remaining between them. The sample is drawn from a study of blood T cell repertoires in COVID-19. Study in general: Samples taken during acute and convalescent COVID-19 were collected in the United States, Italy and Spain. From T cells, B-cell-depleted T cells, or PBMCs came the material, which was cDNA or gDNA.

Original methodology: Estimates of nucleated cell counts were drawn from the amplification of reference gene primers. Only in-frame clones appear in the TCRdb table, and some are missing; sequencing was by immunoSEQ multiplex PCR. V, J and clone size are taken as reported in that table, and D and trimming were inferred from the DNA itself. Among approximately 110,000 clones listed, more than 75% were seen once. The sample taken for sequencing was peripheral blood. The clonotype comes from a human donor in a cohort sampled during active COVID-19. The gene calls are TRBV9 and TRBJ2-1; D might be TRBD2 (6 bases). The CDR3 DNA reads TGTGCCAGCAGCGTAGACCTCGGGACTCCGTCCTACAATGAGCAGTTCTTC. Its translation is CASSVDLGTPSYNEQFF.